This T cell receptor (beta chain) was documented in a study of shared clonotypes between healthy human individuals. V was shortened by 1 base and J by 5 bases, with 21 bases between the two germline ends. Germline CDR1 and CDR2: SGHVS and FQNEAQ. CDR3 length: 18 residues. Healthy adults negative for HIV, lacking recent acute infections or vaccinations, served as donors. Memory CD4+ cells were the fraction left after CD45RA+ naive selection. In regard to this clone: Its cognate antigen is unknown.

Source study methods: For the immunoSEQ data, sequences were junction-only without quality scores, so filtering differed. The data were produced by immunoSEQ multiplex PCR, yet TCRdb's version contains in-frame clones alone and is incomplete. D and trimming were read from the DNA, whereas the V and J calls and clone size are those reported in that table. The sample comprises about 2 million clones, roughly 94% of which are singletons, and about 0.13% rests with the top ten. Broader study findings: The study found approximately 5% of naive CD4 clonotypes shared across a few donors.

Sequences were obtained from naive CD4+ T cells sorted from blood. Subset of the sample: CD45RA+ positively selected. The chain uses TRBV7-8 and TRBJ2-1; D is unresolved. The sequence came from a man younger than 35 in good health. The CDR3 nucleotides are TGTGCCAGCAGCTTAGGAGCGCGGAAAGGTCGGAAAGACAATGAGCAGTTCTTC. Encoded protein: CASSLGARKGRKDNEQFF.